These T cell receptor beta chains were read from a single sample in a study of shared clonotypes between healthy human individuals. Measured with immunoSEQ multiplex PCR; TCRdb has only the in-frame clones, and not every one. This table has about 110,000 clones, 68% appearing once. Sequenced input: memory CD8+ T cells sorted from blood. These receptors all come from a woman aged 25 to 45 in good health. Each CDR3 is given with its conserved first and last residue. D genes are given only for firm matches. Clone size is given for some rows only: seen once, a few or many times, or a class if the clone is expanded.

TRBJ1-1 | - | TRBV6-1 | - | TGTGCCAGCAGTGACTGGGGGGGGATGAACACTGAAGCTTTCTTT | CASSDWGGMNTEAFF
TRBJ1-1 | - | TRBV19 | few | TGTGCCAGTAGTACCCGGGGCACTGAAGCTTTCTTT | CASSTRGTEAFF
TRBJ2-2 | - | TRBV5-1 | - | TGCGCCAGCAGCCGAACGACTAGAAACACCGGGGAGCTGTTTTTT | CASSRTTRNTGELFF
TRBJ2-3 | TRBD2 | TRBV11-2 | - | TGTGCCAGCAGCCCCGGGGGAGGGAGACGGTATTTT | CASSPGGGRRYF
TRBJ2-4 | - | TRBV5-1 | - | TGCGCCAGCAGCTTGGAGGGGGGTTTAAACATTCAGTACTTC | CASSLEGGLNIQYF
TRBJ1-1 | - | TRBV9 | - | TGTGCCAGCAGCAGGGGCGGGAACACTGAAGCTTTCTTT | CASSRGGNTEAFF
TRBJ2-7 | - | TRBV4-1 | few | TGCGCCAGCAGCATCCCAGGGGCCTACGAGCAGTACTTC | CASSIPGAYEQYF
TRBJ2-7 | - | TRBV5-6 | few | TGTGCCAGCAGCCACCCTGACCAGTACGAGCAGTACTTC | CASSHPDQYEQYF
TRBJ1-5 | - | TRBV6-1 | once | TGTGCCAGCAGTGAATATAGGGATCAGCCCCAGCATTTT | CASSEYRDQPQHF
TRBJ2-7 | - | TRBV27 | - | TGTGCCAGCAGTGCTAGTTCCAGGGCGGAGCAGTACTTC | CASSASSRAEQYF
TRBJ1-2 | - | TRBV29-1 | once | TGCAGCGTTGAGGGGTATCGGGATGGCTACACCTTC | CSVEGYRDGYTF
TRBJ2-7 | - | TRBV2 | - | TGTGCCAGCAGTATCTGGGGGGCTTACGAGCAGTACTTC | CASSIWGAYEQYF
TRBJ2-7 | TRBD2 | TRBV28 | - | TGTGCCAGCAGTACCTCCGGGGCCGGGAGGGTCCCCCCAACTGTCTACGAGCAGTACTTC | CASSTSGAGRVPPTVYEQYF
TRBJ1-6 | TRBD1 | TRBV30 | - | TGTGCCTGGAGTGTATTAGGGGGCGATTCACCCCTCCACTTT | CAWSVLGGDSPLHF
TRBJ1-5 | - | TRBV28 | - | TGTGCCAGCAGTTTAGGTGGGGGCGTAGGGGGTAGCAATCAGCCCCAGCATTTT | CASSLGGGVGGSNQPQHF
TRBJ1-2 | - | TRBV2 | - | TGTGCCAGCAATCAGGATCTCTATGGCTACACCTTC | CASNQDLYGYTF
TRBJ1-5 | - | TRBV2 | - | TGTGCCAGCACGACCGACGGCAGCAGCAATCAGCCCCAGCATTTT | CASTTDGSSNQPQHF
TRBJ2-7 | TRBD2 | TRBV13 | - | TGTGCCAGCAGCCTAGCGGAGGAAGTTACCTACGAGCAGTACTTC | CASSLAEEVTYEQYF
TRBJ1-5 | - | TRBV4-1 | - | TGCGCCAGCAGCCTACAAGGGCCGGGGAAGAGGTGGAATCAGCCCCAGCATTTT | CASSLQGPGKRWNQPQHF
TRBJ1-5 | - | TRBV5-1 | - | TGCGCCAGCAGCCCCGGTACTGGCAATCAGCCCCAGCATTTT | CASSPGTGNQPQHF
TRBJ2-1 | - | TRBV25-1 | few | TGTGCCAGCAGTGGCCCCCGGGCCTACAATGAGCAGTTCTTC | CASSGPRAYNEQFF
TRBJ1-1 | TRBD1 | TRBV29-1 | - | TGCAGCGTGGCGCAGGGGGCCTGGACTGAAGCTTTCTTT | CSVAQGAWTEAFF
TRBJ1-5 | - | TRBV27 | - | TGTGCCAGCAGTTTATATCCGAGGCGCAATCAGCCCCAGCATTTT | CASSLYPRRNQPQHF
TRBJ1-5 | - | TRBV10-2 | - | TGCGCCAGCAGCTCAGACAGGCCCAGCAATCAGCCCCAGCATTTT | CASSSDRPSNQPQHF
TRBJ1-1 | - | TRBV27 | - | TGTGCCAGCAGTTTATTCCGGGGCGGTGGCACTGAAGCTTTCTTT | CASSLFRGGGTEAFF
TRBJ2-7 | - | TRBV15 | - | TGTGCCACCAGCAGACCTGACAGGCCGGAGCAGTACTTC | CATSRPDRPEQYF
TRBJ2-2 | - | TRBV29-1 | once | TGCAGCGTTGCAGGGACTTCCACCGGGGAGCTGTTTTTT | CSVAGTSTGELFF
TRBJ2-3 | TRBD2 | TRBV7-9 | - | TGTGCCAGCAGCCCAGCGTCCAGCGGGAATCTAGCAGATACGCAGTATTTT | CASSPASSGNLADTQYF
TRBJ2-7 | TRBD2 | TRBV6-5 | - | TGTGCCAGCAGTTTCTTAGCGGGAGTTATTAACGAGCAGTACTTC | CASSFLAGVINEQYF
TRBJ2-3 | - | TRBV29-1 | many | TGCAGCGTTGATCAGCTTCCCCAGTATTTT | CSVDQLPQYF
TRBJ2-2 | TRBD2 | TRBV13 | few | TGTGCCAGCAGCTTCCGCGGGAGGCGAGGGACCGGGGAGCTGTTTTTT | CASSFRGRRGTGELFF
TRBJ2-3 | - | TRBV4-2 | few | TGTGCCAGCAGCCAAGAAAGGGGGGCGGGAGACGGCACAGATACGCAGTATTTT | CASSQERGAGDGTDTQYF